This T cell receptor beta chain was found in a study of beta chain features in type 1 diabetes. This clone was found a few times. The investigators reverse transcribed all of the isolated RNA, so they sequenced expressed TCRB transcripts. The method was immunoSEQ multiplex PCR; TCRdb's version includes in-frame clones alone and lacks a portion of them. The sample lists some 150,000 clones; nearly 50% were seen once. Input material: Tregs from blood. The source is a young man in good health.

CDR3 in amino acids: CASSWDRAGTQYF. In DNA form, the CDR3 reads TGTGCCAGCAGCTGGGACAGGGCTGGGACCCAGTACTTC. The chain joins TRBV5-6 to TRBJ2-5; 9 nucleotides match TRBD1. CDR1 SGHDT and CDR2 YYEEEE come from the germline V gene. This CDR3 spans 13 amino acids. V shed 3 bases and J 7 bases; nucleotides not matched to a gene: 4. Full variable domain (missing parts from reference TRBV5-6 and TRBJ2-5): DAGVTQSPTHLIKTRGQQVTLRCSPKSGHDTVSWYQQALGQGPQFIFQYYEEEERQRGNFPDRFSGHQFPNYSSELNVNALLLGDSALYLCASSWDRAGTQYFGPGTRLLVL.